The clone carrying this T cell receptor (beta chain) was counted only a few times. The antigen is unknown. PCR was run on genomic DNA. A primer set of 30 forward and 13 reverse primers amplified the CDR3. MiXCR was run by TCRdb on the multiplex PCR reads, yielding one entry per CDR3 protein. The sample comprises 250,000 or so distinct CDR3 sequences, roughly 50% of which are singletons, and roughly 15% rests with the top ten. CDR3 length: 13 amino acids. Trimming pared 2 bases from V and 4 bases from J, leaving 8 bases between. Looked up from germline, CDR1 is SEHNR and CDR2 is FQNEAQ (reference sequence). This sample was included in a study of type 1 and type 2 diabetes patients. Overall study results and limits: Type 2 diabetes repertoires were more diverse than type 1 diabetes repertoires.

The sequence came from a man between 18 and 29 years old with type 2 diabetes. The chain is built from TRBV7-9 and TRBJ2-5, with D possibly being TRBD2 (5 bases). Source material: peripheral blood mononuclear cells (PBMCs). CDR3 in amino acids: CASSLNGRETQYF. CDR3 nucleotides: TGTGCCAGCAGCTTAAATGGGAGAGAGACCCAGTACTTC.